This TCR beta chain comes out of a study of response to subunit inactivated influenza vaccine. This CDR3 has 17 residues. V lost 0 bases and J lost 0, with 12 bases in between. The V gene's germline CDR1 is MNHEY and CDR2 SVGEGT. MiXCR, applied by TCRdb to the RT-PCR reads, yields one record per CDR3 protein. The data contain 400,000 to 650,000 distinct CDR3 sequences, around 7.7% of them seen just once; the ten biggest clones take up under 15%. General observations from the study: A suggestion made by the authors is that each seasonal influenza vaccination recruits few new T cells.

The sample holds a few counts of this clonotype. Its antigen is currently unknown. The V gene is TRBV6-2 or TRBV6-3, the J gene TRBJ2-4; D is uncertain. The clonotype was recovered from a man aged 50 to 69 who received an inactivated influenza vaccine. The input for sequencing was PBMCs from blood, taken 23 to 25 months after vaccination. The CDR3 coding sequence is TGTGCCAGCAGTTACTCGCCAACAGCTTTAGCCAAAAACATTCAGTACTTC. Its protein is CASSYSPTALAKNIQYF.